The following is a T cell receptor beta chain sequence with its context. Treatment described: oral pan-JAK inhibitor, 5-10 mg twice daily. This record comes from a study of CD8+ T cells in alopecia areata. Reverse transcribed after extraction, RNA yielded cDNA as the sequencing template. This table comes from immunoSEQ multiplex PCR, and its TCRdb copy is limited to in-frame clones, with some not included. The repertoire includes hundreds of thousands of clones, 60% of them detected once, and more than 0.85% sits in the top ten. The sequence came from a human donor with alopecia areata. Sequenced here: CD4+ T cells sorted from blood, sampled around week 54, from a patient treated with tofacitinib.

DNA for the CDR3: TGTGCCAGCAGGCCTGGGGCTGCGAACACCGGGGAGCTGTTTTTT. Encoded protein: CASRPGAANTGELFF. The chain combines TRBV9 with TRBJ2-2; D may be TRBD1 (5 bases). In germline, CDR1 is SGDLS, CDR2 YYNGEE. V lost 5 bases to trimming and J lost 0 bases, with 11 bases between them. The CDR3 sequence is 15 residues long.